This T cell receptor beta chain was captured in a study of blood T cell repertoires in COVID-19 (dated by TCRdb to the early 2020s). For the wider study: Samples covering the acute and convalescent phases of COVID-19 were provided by collaborators in the United States, Italy and Spain. The prospective study material was composed of cDNA or gDNA derived from T cells, B-cell-depleted T cells, or PBMCs. The dataset comprised deeply sampled blood TCRbeta repertoires from subjects exposed to, actively infected with, or recovered from COVID-19. A freely available public database, intended as a resource for researchers studying the immune response to SARS-CoV-2, is where the repertoires were released. Samples came from the ongoing ImmuneRACE study (first 160 participants) plus 1,254 subjects from 6 global collaborators. Nearly every sample came with metadata listing a de-identified subject ID, COVID-19 status, age in years and sex. HLA class I and class II types, where available, came from metadata supplied by the sample provider rather than from assay-based typing.

Participants in the prospective study were enrolled through a virtual design, were aged about 18 to 89 years, and lived in 20 to 30 United States geographic areas. To assign participants to cohorts, the prospective study relied on clinical history that participants themselves reported in a screening survey and a study questionnaire. Recovered participants in ImmuneRACE Cohort 3 were defined by two consecutive negative NP/OP PCR tests, clearance by a healthcare professional, or resolution of symptoms. In the prospective study, mobile phlebotomists collected whole blood, serum and a nasopharyngeal or oropharyngeal swab from each participant. Additional blood draws and questionnaires over an approximately 2-month period could optionally be provided by prospective study participants. Before DNA extraction, prospective study blood samples were shipped either frozen or at room temperature. TCRbeta CDR3 regions were amplified from genomic DNA using the immunoSEQ Assay, a bias-controlled multiplex PCR. The published analysis was carried out like this. Within the assay, amplification of reference gene primers was used to estimate how many nucleated cells each sample contained. To quantify the absolute abundance of each unique TCRbeta CDR3 rearrangement, sequence reads were collapsed and filtered. For each sample, productive Simpson clonality was calculated as the square root of Simpson's diversity index over productive rearrangements. Drawn from immuneACCESS, this table holds only the in-frame rearrangements with V and J called that TCRdb kept. Clones are partly lost; checked studies trace under half to an unresolved V gene and leave the rest unexplained. Clone size and V and J calls were adopted from that table, with D and trimming inferred from the DNA. Recorded for this sample are under 300,000 clones; roughly 80% of them occurred a single time. The top ten constitute approximately 3.6% of the sample.

For this clone: The antigen it recognizes is unknown. No base-level quality is on record; no much larger clone is a single base apart.

Study-wide findings and limitations: The quantity of clinical and demographic metadata differed by source and by participant and was supplied without curation.

The CDR3 numbers 13 residues from cysteine through phenylalanine. Of all the DNA, just the CDR3 is kept, 39 bases in frame from base 1. For CDR1 and CDR2, the germline V gene (reference sequence) lists SGHAT and FQDESV. V sheds 5 bases and J sheds 3 bases, leaving 11 bases between their ends. The sequenced sample was PBMCs or T cells enriched from blood (not recorded which). This TCR derives from a man aged 50 to 59 who had recovered from COVID-19. The chain was built from TRBV11-1 and TRBJ2-7, with no confidently assigned D gene. CDR3 reads: CASSPPAGYEQYF. The nucleotides read TGTGCCAGCAGCCCACCGGCAGGCTACGAGCAGTACTTC.